These 22 T cell receptor beta chains were all obtained from the same sample, sequenced in a study of follicular helper T cells after annual influenza vaccination. Repertoires were generated with immunoSEQ multiplex PCR, while TCRdb's copy carries only in-frame clones and drops some. The sample lists 9,000 to 13,000 clones; around 84% were seen once. Time point here: 2014-2015 season, pre-vaccination. The sample here was CXCR5- memory CD4+ T cells sorted from blood, taken on the day of influenza vaccination. The origin of the receptors is an adult who received the influenza vaccine.

The gene calls are TRBV11-2 and TRBJ2-5; maybe TRBD2 (5 bases). This CDR3 contains 14 residues. The V gene's germline CDR1 is SGHAT and CDR2 FQNNGV. Trimming stripped 3 bases from V and 4 bases from J, with 12 bases between. The CDR3 coding sequence is TGTGCCAGCAGCTTTCGGGGAAACGGAGAGACCCAGTACTTC. Translated, it gives CASSFRGNGETQYF.

The gene calls are TRBV4-3 and TRBJ2-7, with unresolved D. Germline V gene sequence: CDR1 LGHNA, CDR2 YSLEER. V was clipped by 1 base and J by 3 bases, with 10 bases between them. The CDR3 runs to 14 residues. The chain's CDR3 is CASSQGIGNYEQYF. CDR3 in DNA: TGCGCCAGCAGCCAAGGAATAGGGAACTACGAGCAGTACTTC.

This clone was observed a few times. This chain uses TRBV18 with TRBJ2-7; weak D call: TRBD2 (5 bases). CDR1 is KGHSH, CDR2 LQKENI, per germline. The CDR3 runs 13 residues. The V gene lost 2 bases and the J gene lost 2 bases, with 7 bases spanning the gap. For the CDR3, the DNA is TGTGCCAGCTCACCAACGGGGACCTACGAGCAGTACTTC. Its translation: CASSPTGTYEQYF.

V gene TRBV30 combines with J gene TRBJ1-5; TRBD1 is a possible D gene (5 bases). The CDR3 runs to 13 residues. The germline V and J ends were trimmed by 0 bases and 4 bases, with 7 bases remaining between them. The germline gives CDR1 GTSNPN, CDR2 SVGIG (reference sequence). CDR3 region: CAWSVRGNQPQHF. CDR3 coding DNA: TGTGCCTGGAGTGTACGGGGGAATCAGCCCCAGCATTTT.

The CDR3 is CASSLVSGSGSGANVLTF. Here the CDR3 DNA reads TGTGCCAGCAGCTTAGTGTCGGGGTCGGGCTCTGGGGCCAACGTCCTGACTTTC. The V gene is TRBV7-2, the J gene TRBJ2-6, with a possible D match to TRBD2 (5 bases). V lost 1 base and J 0 bases, leaving 13 bases between the germline ends. Looked up from germline, CDR1 is SGHTA and CDR2 is FQGNSA. This CDR3 is built from 18 residues.

The CDR3 nucleotides are TGTGCCAGCAGCCCCGGGCAGGGCTATGGCTACACCTTC. Its protein is CASSPGQGYGYTF. The J gene is TRBJ1-2, the V gene TRBV28, with a possible D match to TRBD1 (5 bases). Deletions cut 6 bases from V and 4 bases from J, with 12 bases between. The CDR3 runs 13 residues. Germline V gene lookup returns CDR1 MDHEN and CDR2 SYDVKM.

This chain uses TRBV7-2 with TRBJ2-1; a weak D match, TRBD2 (5 bases). In germline, CDR1 is SGHTA, CDR2 FQGNSA. This CDR3 region has 13 residues. Trimming removed 2 bases at V and 7 bases at J, with 9 bases between. CDR3 region: CASSLTSFNEQFF. The CDR3 DNA is TGTGCCAGCAGCTTAACTAGTTTTAATGAGCAGTTCTTC.

J is TRBJ1-1 and V is TRBV10-2, with D uncertain. V was clipped by 3 bases and J by 6 bases, with 11 bases between them. The CDR3 has 13 amino acids. Germline loops: CDR1 WSHSY, CDR2 SAAADI. The CDR3 protein is CASSDLGKAEAFF. DNA for the CDR3: TGCGCCAGCAGTGACCTGGGGAAGGCTGAAGCTTTCTTT.

The genes are TRBV28 and TRBJ1-5, with D perhaps matching TRBD1 (6 bases). The germline gives CDR1 MDHEN, CDR2 SYDVKM. The CDR3 spans 15 residues. Trimming took 7 bases from V and 0 from J, leaving 13 bases between them. Written as DNA, the CDR3 is TGTGCCAGCACCCAGCGCAGGGGTAGCAATCAGCCCCAGCATTTT. It encodes CASTQRRGSNQPQHF. The entire variable domain, with the rest obtained from reference TRBV28 and TRBJ1-5, is as follows: DVKVTQSSRYLVKRTGEKVFLECVQDMDHENMFWYRQDPGLGLRLIYFSYDVKMKEKGDIPEGYSVSREKKERFSLILESASTNQTSMYLCASTQRRGSNQPQHFGDGTRLSIL.

The CDR3 sequence is CASSLSGGETQYF. The CDR3 coding sequence is TGTGCCAGCAGCCTTAGCGGGGGGGAGACCCAGTACTTC. The chain recombines TRBV7-9 with TRBJ2-5; 10 bases match TRBD2. The trim removed 5 bases at V and 5 bases at J, leaving 2 bases unmatched. Looked up from germline, CDR1 is SEHNR and CDR2 is FQNEAQ (reference sequence). The CDR3 is 13 residues long.

The chain carries TRBV27 and TRBJ1-1; weak D call: TRBD1 (6 bases). The germline V and J ends were trimmed by 2 bases and 4 bases, with 11 bases remaining between them. Per the germline V gene, CDR1 is MNHEY and CDR2 is SMNVEV (reference sequence). The CDR3 is 14 residues long. The CDR3 coding sequence is TGTGCCAGCAGTTTACGGGGGGCGGGCACTGAAGCTTTCTTT. It translates to CASSLRGAGTEAFF.

This clone was picked up a small number of times. The chain carries TRBV19 and TRBJ2-2, with D possibly matching TRBD2 (6 bases). Trimming removed 4 bases at V and 1 base at J, with 13 bases between. Looked up from germline, CDR1 is LNHDA and CDR2 is SQIVND (reference sequence). CDR3 size: 16 residues. The CDR3 sequence is CASSKPGLMNTGELFF. The CDR3 nucleotides are TGTGCCAGTAGTAAACCGGGACTCATGAACACCGGGGAGCTGTTTTTT.

This chain uses TRBV28 with TRBJ1-3, with D tentatively TRBD1 (6 bases). There are 15 residues in the CDR3. Trimming shortened V by 5 bases and J by 4 bases, and 15 bases separated the two germline ends. The germline V gene encodes CDR1 MDHEN and CDR2 SYDVKM. The DNA for the CDR3 is TGTGCCAGCAGTGCGGCAGGGGAATCGGGAAACACCATATATTTT. Encoded protein: CASSAAGESGNTIYF.

The rearrangement links TRBV28 to TRBJ2-3; 10 nucleotides align to TRBD2. Germline lookup yields CDR1 MDHEN and CDR2 SYDVKM. Losses at the gene ends were 3 bases for V and 6 bases for J; bases not matched to a gene: 6. This CDR3 has 15 residues. This chain's CDR3 is CASSFPSGRADTQYF. The CDR3 region has the DNA TGTGCCAGCAGTTTTCCTAGCGGGAGAGCGGATACGCAGTATTTT.

This chain connects TRBV29-1 to TRBJ2-3; perhaps TRBD2 as D (6 bases). Germline lookup yields CDR1 SQVTM and CDR2 ANQGSEA. V gave up 6 bases and J gave up 3 bases, with 25 bases separating them. The CDR3 totals 17 residues. This CDR3 is CSVDWEATEGRTDTQYF. CDR3 coding DNA: TGCAGCGTCGACTGGGAGGCTACCGAGGGGCGGACAGATACGCAGTATTTT.

The chain couples TRBV5-4 to TRBJ1-2; TRBD1 agrees at 8 bases. J gave up 7 bases and V 1 base, and 3 bases lay outside the gene matches. The CDR3 sequence is 13 residues long. Germline lookup yields CDR1 SGHNT and CDR2 YYREEE (reference sequence). The CDR3 loop is CASSLTGGGGYTF. The CDR3 DNA reads as TGTGCCAGCAGCTTGACAGGGGGTGGTGGCTACACCTTC.

The J gene is TRBJ1-5, the V gene TRBV6-6; D not certain. The germline V gene encodes CDR1 MNHNY and CDR2 SVGAGI (reference sequence). Trimming removed 0 bases from V and 5 bases from J, with 8 bases in between. This CDR3 region has 14 residues. The chain's CDR3 is CASSYSEGYQPQHF. The CDR3 DNA is TGTGCCAGCAGTTACTCGGAAGGGTATCAGCCCCAGCATTTT.

V and J are TRBV6-1 and TRBJ2-1; no clear D. This CDR3 has 13 residues. The germline gives CDR1 MNHNS, CDR2 SASEGT. The germline V and J ends were trimmed by 11 bases and 7 bases, with 18 bases remaining between them. Here the CDR3 DNA reads TGTGCCGTCAAGAAAGGAGTCGGTAATGAGCAGTTCTTC. Translation gives CAVKKGVGNEQFF.

This chain connects TRBV28 to TRBJ1-1; D not resolved. V was clipped by 3 bases and J by 0 bases, with 5 bases between them. This CDR3 is built from 13 residues. Looked up from germline, CDR1 is MDHEN and CDR2 is SYDVKM. CDR3 in amino acids: CASSLAVNTEAFF. The CDR3 bases are TGTGCCAGCAGTTTGGCAGTGAACACTGAAGCTTTCTTT.

This clone turned up a few times. The rearrangement joins TRBV28 to TRBJ1-2, with TRBD1 as a possible D gene (5 bases). Trimming removed 8 bases at V and 5 bases at J, with 12 bases between. From germline, CDR1 is MDHEN and CDR2 SYDVKM. This CDR3 has 12 residues. The CDR3 spells CASRGVVYGYTF. The CDR3 nucleotides are TGTGCCAGCCGAGGGGTGGTATATGGCTACACCTTC.

The chain joins TRBV18 to TRBJ1-5; TRBD1 agrees at 7 bases. Germline V gene lookup returns CDR1 KGHSH and CDR2 LQKENI. V was pared by 4 bases and J by 7 bases, with 7 bases of the junction left unmatched. The CDR3 extends over 14 amino acids. CDR3 in DNA: TGTGCCAGCTCACTTACAGGGGAGGGACAGCCCCAGCATTTT. Residues: CASSLTGEGQPQHF. The full variable domain, with the rest looked up from reference TRBV18 and TRBJ1-5, is NAGVMQNPRHLVRRRGQEARLRCSPMKGHSHVYWYRQLPEEGLKFMVYLQKENIIDESGMPKERFSAEFPKEGPSILRIQQVVRGDSAAYFCASSLTGEGQPQHFGDGTRLSIL.

This sequence joins TRBV6-1 and TRBJ1-1; D unresolved. CDR3 length: 15 residues. Per the germline V gene, CDR1 is MNHNS and CDR2 is SASEGT. V gave up 0 bases and J gave up 1 base, with 9 bases separating them. CDR3 sequence: CASSEAGRPNTEAFF. In nucleotides, the CDR3 is TGTGCCAGCAGTGAAGCGGGCAGACCGAACACTGAAGCTTTCTTT.